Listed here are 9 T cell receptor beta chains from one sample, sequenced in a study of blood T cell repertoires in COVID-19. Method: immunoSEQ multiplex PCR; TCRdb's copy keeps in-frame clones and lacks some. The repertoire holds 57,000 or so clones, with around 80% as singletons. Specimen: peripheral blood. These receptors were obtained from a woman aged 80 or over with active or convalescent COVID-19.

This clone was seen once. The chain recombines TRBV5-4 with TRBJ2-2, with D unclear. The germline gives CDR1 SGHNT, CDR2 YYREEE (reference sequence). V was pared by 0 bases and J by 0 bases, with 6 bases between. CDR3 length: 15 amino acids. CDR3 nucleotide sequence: TGTGCCAGCAGCTTGGGTAGTCCGAACACCGGGGAGCTGTTTTTT. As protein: CASSLGSPNTGELFF.

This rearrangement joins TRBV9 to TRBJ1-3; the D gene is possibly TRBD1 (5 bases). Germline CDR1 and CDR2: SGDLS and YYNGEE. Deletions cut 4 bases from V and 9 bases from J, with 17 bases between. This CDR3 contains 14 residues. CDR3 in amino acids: CASSPGLTPSTIYF. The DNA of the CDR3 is TGTGCCAGCAGCCCGGGACTCACCCCTAGCACCATATATTTT.

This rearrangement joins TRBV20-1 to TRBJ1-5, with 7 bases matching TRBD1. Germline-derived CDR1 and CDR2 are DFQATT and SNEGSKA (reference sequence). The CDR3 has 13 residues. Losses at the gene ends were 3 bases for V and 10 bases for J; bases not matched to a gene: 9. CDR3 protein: CSASNQGDEPQHF. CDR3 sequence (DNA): TGCAGTGCTAGTAATCAGGGGGACGAACCCCAGCATTTT.

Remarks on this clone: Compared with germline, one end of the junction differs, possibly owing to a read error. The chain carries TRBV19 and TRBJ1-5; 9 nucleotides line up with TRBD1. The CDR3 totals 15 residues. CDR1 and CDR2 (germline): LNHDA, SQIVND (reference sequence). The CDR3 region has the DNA TGTGCCAGTAGTCTAGACAGGGGGTTGGTTCAGCCCCAGCATTTT. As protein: CASSLDRGLVQPQHF.

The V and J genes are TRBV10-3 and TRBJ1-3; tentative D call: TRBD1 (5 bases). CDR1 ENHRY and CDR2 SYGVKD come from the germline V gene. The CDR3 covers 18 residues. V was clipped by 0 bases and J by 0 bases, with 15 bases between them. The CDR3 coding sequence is TGTGCCATCAGTGAGTCGAAGCGGGGCGGTAGCTCTGGAAACACCATATATTTT. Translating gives CAISESKRGGSSGNTIYF.

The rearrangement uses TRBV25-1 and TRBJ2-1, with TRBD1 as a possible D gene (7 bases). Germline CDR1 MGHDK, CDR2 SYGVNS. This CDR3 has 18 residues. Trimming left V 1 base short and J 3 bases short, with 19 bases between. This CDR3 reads CASSELGGGAGLYNEQFF. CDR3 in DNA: TGTGCCAGCAGTGAATTAGGAGGGGGCGCGGGGCTCTACAATGAGCAGTTCTTC.

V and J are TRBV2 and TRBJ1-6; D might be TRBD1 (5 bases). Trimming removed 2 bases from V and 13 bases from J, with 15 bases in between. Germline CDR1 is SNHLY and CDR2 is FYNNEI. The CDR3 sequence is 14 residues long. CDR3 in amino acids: CASSELGGRRPLHF. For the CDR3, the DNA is TGTGCCAGCAGTGAATTGGGGGGACGGAGGCCCCTCCACTTT.

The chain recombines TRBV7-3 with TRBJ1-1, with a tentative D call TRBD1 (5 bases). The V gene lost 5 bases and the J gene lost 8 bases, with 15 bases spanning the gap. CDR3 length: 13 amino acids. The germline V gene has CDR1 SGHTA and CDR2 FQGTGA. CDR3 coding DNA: TGTGCCAGCAGCACTCAACAGGCAACGGAAGCTTTCTTT. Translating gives CASSTQQATEAFF.

The CDR3 DNA reads as TGTGCCAGCAGCTTGACTAGCAGCTTGGAGACCCAGTACTTC. This sequence encodes CASSLTSSLETQYF. The chain combines TRBV5-6 with TRBJ2-5; tentatively, D is TRBD2 (6 bases). The germline gives CDR1 SGHDT, CDR2 YYEEEE. This CDR3 is built from 14 residues. The V end was cut by 1 base, the J end by 5 bases, with 12 bases between.